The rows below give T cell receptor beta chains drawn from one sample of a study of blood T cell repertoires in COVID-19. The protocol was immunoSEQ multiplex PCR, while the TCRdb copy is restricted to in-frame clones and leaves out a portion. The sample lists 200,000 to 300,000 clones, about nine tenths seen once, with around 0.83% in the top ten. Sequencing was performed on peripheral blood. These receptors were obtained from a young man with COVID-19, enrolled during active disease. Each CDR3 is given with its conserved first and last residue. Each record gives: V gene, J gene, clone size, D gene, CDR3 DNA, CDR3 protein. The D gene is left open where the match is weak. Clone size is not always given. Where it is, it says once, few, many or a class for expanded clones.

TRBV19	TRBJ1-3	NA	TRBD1	TGTGCCGTAGGGACAGGGGGCTTTTCAGGAGGAAACACCATATATTTT	CAVGTGGFSGGNTIYF
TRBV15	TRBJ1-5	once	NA	TGTGCCACCAGCAGAGTCCCAGGGCTCGGCCATAGCAATCAGCCCCAGCATTTT	CATSRVPGLGHSNQPQHF
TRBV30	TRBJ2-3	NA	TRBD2	TGTGCCTGGAGCCGGGGACTAGTCCCCGATACGCAGTATTTT	CAWSRGLVPDTQYF
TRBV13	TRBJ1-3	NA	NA	TGTGCCAGCAGCTTATCGCCAGTCGATGGAAACACCATATATTTT	CASSLSPVDGNTIYF
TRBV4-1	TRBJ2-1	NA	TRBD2	TGCGCCAGCAGCCAAGGGCTCCTAGCGGGGGAGGGTGAGCAGTTCTTC	CASSQGLLAGEGEQFF
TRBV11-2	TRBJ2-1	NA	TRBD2	TGTGCCAGCAGCTCGATAGCGGGGGGGGGCAATGAGCAGTTCTTC	CASSSIAGGGNEQFF
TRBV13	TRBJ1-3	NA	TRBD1	TGTGCCAGCAGCTACAAGACAGGGTCCTCTGGAAACACCATATATTTT	CASSYKTGSSGNTIYF
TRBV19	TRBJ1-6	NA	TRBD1	TGTGCCAGTACCGGGACAGGGTTTGGGAATTCACCCCTCCACTTT	CASTGTGFGNSPLHF
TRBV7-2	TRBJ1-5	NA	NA	TGTGCCAGCAGCTTAGTACCAGGGAGGATTAGCAATCAGCCCCAGCATTTT	CASSLVPGRISNQPQHF
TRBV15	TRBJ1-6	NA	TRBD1	TGTGCCACCAGCAGGGACAGGGGGGCGGATTCACCCCTCCACTTT	CATSRDRGADSPLHF
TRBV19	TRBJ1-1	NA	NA	TGTGCCAGTAGTCCCCGACTTCTTAGGGGGACCACTGAAGCTTTCTTT	CASSPRLLRGTTEAFF
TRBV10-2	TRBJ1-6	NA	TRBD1	TGCGCCACCCAGACCGCGGGACAGGAGATTTCACCCCTCCACTTT	CATQTAGQEISPLHF
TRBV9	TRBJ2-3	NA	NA	TGTGCCAGCAGCGTAGAAGGTAGCGGCACAGATACGCAGTATTTT	CASSVEGSGTDTQYF
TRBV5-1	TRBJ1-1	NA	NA	TGCGCCAGCCGCTCCGTGGGGGCGCGGACTGAAGCTTTCTTT	CASRSVGARTEAFF
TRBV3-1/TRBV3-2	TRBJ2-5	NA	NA	TGTGCCAGCAGCCGGGCCCGGTGGACTCTTCAAGAGACCCAGTACTTC	CASSRARWTLQETQYF
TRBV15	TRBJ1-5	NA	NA	TGTGCCACCAGCCAGAGTTTACTAGGGGGTAATCAGCCCCAGCATTTT	CATSQSLLGGNQPQHF
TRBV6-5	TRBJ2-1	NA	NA	TGTGCCAGCAGTTACGCGGCGGGGCCTCTCCGGAATGAGCAGTTCTTC	CASSYAAGPLRNEQFF
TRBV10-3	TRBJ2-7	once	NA	TGTGCCATCAGTGAGTCTAGTGCCTACGAGCAGTACTTC	CAISESSAYEQYF
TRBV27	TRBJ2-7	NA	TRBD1	TGTGCCAGCAGTCAAGGACAGGGGGGGTTCTACGAGCAGTACTTC	CASSQGQGGFYEQYF
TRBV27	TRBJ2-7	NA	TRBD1	TGTGCCAGCAGTGCAACAGGGGGCGCTTATCACGAGCAGTACTTC	CASSATGGAYHEQYF
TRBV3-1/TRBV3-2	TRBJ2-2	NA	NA	TGTGCCAGCAGGGGGGGCGGGGAGCTGTTTTTT	CASRGGGELFF
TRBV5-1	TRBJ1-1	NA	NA	TGCGCCAGCAGCTTGGCCTACAGGGTGGACACTGAAGCTTTCTTT	CASSLAYRVDTEAFF
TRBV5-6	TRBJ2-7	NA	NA	TGTGCCAGCAGTGAACAGCCCTACGAGCAGTACTTC	CASSEQPYEQYF
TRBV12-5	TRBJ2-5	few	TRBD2	TGTGCTAGTGGTTTGGGTATAGGACTAGCGGTAGAAGAGACCCAGTACTTC	CASGLGIGLAVEETQYF
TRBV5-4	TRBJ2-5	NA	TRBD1	TGTGCCAGCAGCCCGACAGGGGGCCGGGAGACCCAGTACTTC	CASSPTGGRETQYF
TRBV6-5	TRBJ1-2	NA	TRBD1	TGTGCCAGCAGTTACGTTAGGGGGCGCACCTATGGCTACACCTTC	CASSYVRGRTYGYTF
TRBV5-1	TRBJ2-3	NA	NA	TGCGCCAGCAGCCTAGGTCGCACAGATACGCAGTATTTT	CASSLGRTDTQYF
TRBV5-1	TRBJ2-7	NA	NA	TGCGCCAGCAGCTTGGAATCAGGGAACGACGAGCAGTACTTC	CASSLESGNDEQYF
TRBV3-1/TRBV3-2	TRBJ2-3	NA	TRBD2	TGTGCCAGCAGCCAAAGTAGCGGGGTGGCATATTTT	CASSQSSGVAYF
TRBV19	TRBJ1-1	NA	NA	TGTGCCAGTACCGAAGGTCACAGCAGGAACACTGAAGCTTTCTTT	CASTEGHSRNTEAFF
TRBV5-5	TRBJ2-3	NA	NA	TGTGCCAGCAGCCGAGTCGTGTTGGCGGGTACGCAGTATTTT	CASSRVVLAGTQYF
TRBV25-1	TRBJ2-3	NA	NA	TGTGCCAGCAGTGAAGGAGGGGCTGGCCGGGATACGCAGTATTTT	CASSEGGAGRDTQYF
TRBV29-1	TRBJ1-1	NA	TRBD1	TGCAGCGTTGTAGGGGACAGGGTACAATATACTGAAGCTTTCTTT	CSVVGDRVQYTEAFF
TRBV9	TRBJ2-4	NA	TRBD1	TGTGCCAGCTCGACAGGGGCACCTGGGGACCCAAACATTCAGTACTTC	CASSTGAPGDPNIQYF
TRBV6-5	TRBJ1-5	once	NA	TGTGCCAGCTCGGGTCGCGGAGATCAGCCCCAGCATTTT	CASSGRGDQPQHF
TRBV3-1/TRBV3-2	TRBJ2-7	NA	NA	TGTGCCAGCAGCCAAGGTCGCTCCTACGAGCAGTACTTC	CASSQGRSYEQYF